The following is a T cell receptor beta chain sequence with its context. Its antigen is as yet unknown. Generated by immunoSEQ multiplex PCR, the TCRdb table keeps only in-frame clones and is missing some. The sample lists fewer than 200,000 clones; roughly nine tenths were seen once. Germline V gene lookup returns CDR1 MNHEY and CDR2 SMNVEV (reference sequence). V trimming: 6 bases; J trimming: 7 bases; junction bases outside the gene matches: 5. CDR3 length: 14 residues. This entry belongs to a study of T cell responses to AZD1222 COVID-19 vaccine. Overall study findings and caveats: Repertoire sampling was restricted to post-peak T cell response timepoints. Following two doses of AZD1222, Spike-specific TCR breadth and depth rose.

The chain recombines TRBV27 with TRBJ1-6; TRBD1 matches at 8 bases. The specimen was peripheral blood, collected on day 0 of AZD1222 vaccination. The clonotype comes from an adult in good health. CDR3 in amino acids: CASSFDRGNSPLHF. The CDR3 nucleotides are TGTGCCAGCAGCTTCGACAGGGGAAATTCACCCCTCCACTTT.